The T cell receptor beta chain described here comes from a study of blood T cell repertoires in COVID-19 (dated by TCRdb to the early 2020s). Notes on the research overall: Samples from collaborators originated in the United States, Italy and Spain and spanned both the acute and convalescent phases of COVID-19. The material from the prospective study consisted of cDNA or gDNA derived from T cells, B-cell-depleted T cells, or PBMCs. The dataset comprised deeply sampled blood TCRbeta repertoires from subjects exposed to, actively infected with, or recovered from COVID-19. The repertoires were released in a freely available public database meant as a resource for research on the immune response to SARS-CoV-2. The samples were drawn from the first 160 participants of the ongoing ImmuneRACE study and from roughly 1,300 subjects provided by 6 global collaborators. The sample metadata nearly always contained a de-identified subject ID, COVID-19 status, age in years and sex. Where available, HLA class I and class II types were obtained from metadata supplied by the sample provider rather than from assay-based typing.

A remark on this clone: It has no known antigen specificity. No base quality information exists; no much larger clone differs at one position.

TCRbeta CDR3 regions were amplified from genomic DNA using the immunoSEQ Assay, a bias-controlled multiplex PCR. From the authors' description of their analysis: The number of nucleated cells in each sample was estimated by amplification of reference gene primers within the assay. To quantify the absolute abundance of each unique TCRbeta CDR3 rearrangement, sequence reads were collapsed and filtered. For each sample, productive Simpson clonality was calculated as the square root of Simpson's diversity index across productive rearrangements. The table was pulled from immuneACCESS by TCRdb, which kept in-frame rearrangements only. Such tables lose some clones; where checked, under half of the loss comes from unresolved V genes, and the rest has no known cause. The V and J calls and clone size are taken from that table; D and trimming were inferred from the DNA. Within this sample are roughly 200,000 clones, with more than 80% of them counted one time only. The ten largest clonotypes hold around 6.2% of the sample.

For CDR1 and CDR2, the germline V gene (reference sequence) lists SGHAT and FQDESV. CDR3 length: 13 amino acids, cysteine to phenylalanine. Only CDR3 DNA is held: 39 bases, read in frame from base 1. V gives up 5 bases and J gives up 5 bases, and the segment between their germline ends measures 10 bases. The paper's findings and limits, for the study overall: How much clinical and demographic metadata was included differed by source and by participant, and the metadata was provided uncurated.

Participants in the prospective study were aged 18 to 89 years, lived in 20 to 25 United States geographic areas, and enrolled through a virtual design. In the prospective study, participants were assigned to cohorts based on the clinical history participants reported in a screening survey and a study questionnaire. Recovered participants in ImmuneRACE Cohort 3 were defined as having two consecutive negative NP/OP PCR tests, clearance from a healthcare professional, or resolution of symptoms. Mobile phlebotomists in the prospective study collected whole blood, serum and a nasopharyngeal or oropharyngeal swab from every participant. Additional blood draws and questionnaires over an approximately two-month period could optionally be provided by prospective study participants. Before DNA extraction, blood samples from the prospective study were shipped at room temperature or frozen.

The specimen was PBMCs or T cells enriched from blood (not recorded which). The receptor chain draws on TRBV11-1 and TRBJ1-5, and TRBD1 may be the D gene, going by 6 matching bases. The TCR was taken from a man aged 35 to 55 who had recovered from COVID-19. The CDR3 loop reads CASSPDSYQPQHF. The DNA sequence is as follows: TGTGCCAGCAGCCCGGACAGTTATCAGCCCCAGCATTTT.